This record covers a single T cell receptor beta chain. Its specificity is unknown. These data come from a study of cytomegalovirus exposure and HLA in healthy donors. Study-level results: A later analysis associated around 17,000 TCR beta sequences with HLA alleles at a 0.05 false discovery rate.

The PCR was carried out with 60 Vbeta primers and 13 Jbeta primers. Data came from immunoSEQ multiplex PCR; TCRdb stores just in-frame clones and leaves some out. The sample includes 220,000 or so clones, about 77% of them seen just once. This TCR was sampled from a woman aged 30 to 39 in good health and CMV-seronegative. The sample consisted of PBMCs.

The CDR3 bases are TGTGCCAGCAGTTTAACCCTCGGGACAGTTTCCTACGAGCAGTACTTC. It encodes CASSLTLGTVSYEQYF. The chain links TRBV6-5 to TRBJ2-7; TRBD1 aligns across 7 bases. This CDR3 contains 16 residues. Germline CDR1 reads MNHEY; CDR2 reads SVGAGI. V dropped 4 bases and J dropped 1; count of bases not matched to a gene: 10.